A selection of T cell receptor beta chains follows, all from one sample in a study of blood T cell repertoires in COVID-19. The protocol was immunoSEQ multiplex PCR, while the TCRdb copy is restricted to in-frame clones and leaves out a portion. The sample carries roughly 220,000 clones, 82% recorded once. Sequencing input: peripheral blood. All receptors come from a woman of 80 years or more with COVID-19, enrolled during active disease. The conserved cysteine and the conserved F or W are not part of the CDR3 here. Fields, in order: V gene, J gene, CDR3 protein.

v_call: TRBV18; j_call: TRBJ2-7; cdr3_aa: ASSPWPAGGENEQY
v_call: TRBV6-5; j_call: TRBJ1-4; cdr3_aa: ASRRGGPLEKLF
v_call: TRBV7-6; j_call: TRBJ1-4; cdr3_aa: ASSHSPGGDEKLF
v_call: TRBV9; j_call: TRBJ2-1; cdr3_aa: ASSALVGEQF
v_call: TRBV18; j_call: TRBJ1-1; cdr3_aa: ASSVIEPTEAF
v_call: TRBV3-1/TRBV3-2; j_call: TRBJ2-5; cdr3_aa: ASSLERTLRTQY
v_call: TRBV18; j_call: TRBJ1-1; cdr3_aa: ASSPPKGFRAEAF
v_call: TRBV10-2; j_call: TRBJ2-1; cdr3_aa: ASSGSSYNEQF
v_call: TRBV6-5; j_call: TRBJ2-7; cdr3_aa: ASSSSGGGSYEQY
v_call: TRBV19; j_call: TRBJ1-2; cdr3_aa: ASSIPRGTSGSYT
v_call: TRBV11-2; j_call: TRBJ1-4; cdr3_aa: ASSPPGGTNEKLF
v_call: TRBV28; j_call: TRBJ1-4; cdr3_aa: ASSPSGQGATNEKLF
v_call: TRBV5-1; j_call: TRBJ2-1; cdr3_aa: ASSSLFGRARNEQF
v_call: TRBV7-2; j_call: TRBJ2-5; cdr3_aa: ASSPDRGLKGETQY
v_call: TRBV11-3; j_call: TRBJ2-5; cdr3_aa: ASSSGRGETQY
v_call: TRBV20-1; j_call: TRBJ1-5; cdr3_aa: SAGESQPQH
v_call: TRBV29-1; j_call: TRBJ1-2; cdr3_aa: SVVGSNYGYT
v_call: TRBV5-6; j_call: TRBJ2-2; cdr3_aa: ASRPGLAGNTGELF
v_call: TRBV6-2/TRBV6-3; j_call: TRBJ2-1; cdr3_aa: ASSTTGVHEQF
v_call: TRBV5-1; j_call: TRBJ2-3; cdr3_aa: ASSSRDRDRDTQY
v_call: TRBV6-5; j_call: TRBJ1-3; cdr3_aa: ASSYDLGRNTIY
v_call: TRBV3-1/TRBV3-2; j_call: TRBJ2-3; cdr3_aa: ASSSLTGGTDTQY
v_call: TRBV20-1; j_call: TRBJ2-7; cdr3_aa: SASRTRGYEQY
v_call: TRBV7-2; j_call: TRBJ1-5; cdr3_aa: ASSAPGSQPQH
v_call: TRBV5-1; j_call: TRBJ1-4; cdr3_aa: ASSLGSTTGEKLF
v_call: TRBV2; j_call: TRBJ2-1; cdr3_aa: ASIDGASIGNEQF
v_call: TRBV4-1; j_call: TRBJ2-7; cdr3_aa: ASSQVGRGGEQY
v_call: TRBV5-1; j_call: TRBJ2-3; cdr3_aa: ASSPGLAGFTDTQY
v_call: TRBV9; j_call: TRBJ2-2; cdr3_aa: ASSVVGAGGPGPGELF
v_call: TRBV15; j_call: TRBJ1-6; cdr3_aa: ATSRDLGQNSPLH
v_call: TRBV3-1/TRBV3-2; j_call: TRBJ2-2; cdr3_aa: ASSRVAANTRELF